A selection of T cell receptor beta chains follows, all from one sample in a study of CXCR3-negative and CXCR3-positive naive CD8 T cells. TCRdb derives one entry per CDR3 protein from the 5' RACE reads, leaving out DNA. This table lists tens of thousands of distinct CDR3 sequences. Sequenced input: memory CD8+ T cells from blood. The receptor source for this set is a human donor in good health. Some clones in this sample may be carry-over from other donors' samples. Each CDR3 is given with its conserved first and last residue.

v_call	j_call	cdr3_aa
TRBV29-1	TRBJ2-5	CSVSGQDGTQYF
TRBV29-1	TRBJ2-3	CSVEGGEADTQYF
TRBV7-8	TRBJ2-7	CASSLGGTSVYEQYF
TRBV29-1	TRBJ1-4	CSVELWESNEKLFF
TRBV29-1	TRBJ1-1	CSVGQGANTEAFF
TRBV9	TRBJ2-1	CASSVTSGSRSYNEQFF
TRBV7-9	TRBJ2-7	CASSLGDTYEQYF
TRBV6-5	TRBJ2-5	CASSAQGHGQETQYF
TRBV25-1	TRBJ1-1	CASSELLTDETEAVF
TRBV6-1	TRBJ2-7	CASAATVFSGGADEQYF
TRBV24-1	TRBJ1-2	CATSDFSGGDGYTF
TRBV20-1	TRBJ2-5	CSARDLGGGEQETQYF
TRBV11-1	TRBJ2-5	CASSLRQGSQETQYF
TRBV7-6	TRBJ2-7	CASSRPGTGGLAGGYEQYF
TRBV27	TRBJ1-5	CASRLTNSNQPQHF
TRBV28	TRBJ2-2	CASSAGLAGNTGELFF